This TCR beta chain stems from a study of blood T cell repertoires in COVID-19. The CDR3 spans 16 residues. The V and J ends lost 5 bases and 5 bases, in that order; junction bases with no gene match: 9. The germline V gene has CDR1 KGHDR and CDR2 SFDVKD. Sequencing used immunoSEQ multiplex PCR; TCRdb keeps in-frame clones, though not all of them. The table shows 200,000 to 250,000 clones, with approximately 90% occurring only once. This TCR was recovered from a man between 25 and 39 years old with COVID-19, enrolled during active disease. Sequenced sample: peripheral blood. The V call is TRBV24-1, the J call TRBJ2-1; 9 bases agree with TRBD1. The CDR3 DNA reads TGTGCCACCAGTGCAGGGACAGGGATTATCAACAATGAGCAGTTCTTC. It specifies CATSAGTGIINNEQFF.